Included here is one T cell receptor beta chain sequence, with context. The antigen remains undetermined. This sample is part of a study of beta chain features in type 1 diabetes. Study-wide points: Researchers report that Type 1 diabetes patients had moderately but significantly shorter TCRB CDR3s across all four CD4+ subsets. Fewer insertions but more deletions were seen at VDJ junctions in type 1 diabetes patients. Whatever favoring of shorter templates PCR might show would apply equally to patients and controls. In cDNA sequencing, cells with high TCR expression could be over-represented. In the patient group, naive, central memory and Treg TCRB repertoires seemed more alike than in the healthy donor group.

TCRB transcripts that were expressed got sequenced, as all of the isolated RNA had been reverse transcribed. Assay used: immunoSEQ multiplex PCR; TCRdb lists only in-frame clones, some missing. The sample holds around 260,000 clones, around 24% seen once. This CDR3 spans 12 amino acids. V was shortened by 8 bases and J by 6 bases, with 13 bases between the two germline ends. Per the germline V gene, CDR1 is MDHEN and CDR2 is SYDVKM. V and J are TRBV28 and TRBJ1-2, with D possibly being TRBD1 (6 bases). The origin of this receptor is a woman aged 25 to 39 with type 1 diabetes. Source material: naive CD4+ T cells from blood. The CDR3 nucleotides are TGTGCCAGCGGTACAGGGCTTCATGGCTACACCTTC. Translating it yields CASGTGLHGYTF.